These T cell receptor beta chains were read from a single sample in a study of cytomegalovirus exposure and HLA in healthy donors. Method: immunoSEQ multiplex PCR; TCRdb's copy keeps in-frame clones and lacks some. The repertoire holds around 210,000 clones, with roughly three quarters as singletons. The specimen sequenced was PBMCs. These receptors came from a male donor in good health and CMV-seropositive. Each CDR3 is given with its conserved first and last residue. D genes are given only for firm matches. Size values are once, few and many counts, or a class for expanded clones, and some rows have none.

size: few
D: TRBD2
J: TRBJ2-7
V: TRBV10-3
CDR3: CAISEGAGTTLGYEQYF
DNA: TGTGCCATCAGTGAGGGTGCGGGGACTACCCTCGGCTACGAGCAGTACTTC

size: few
D: .
J: TRBJ1-2
V: TRBV11-2
CDR3: CASSLGVLGRNGYTF
DNA: TGTGCCAGCAGCTTAGGAGTGCTGGGGCGAAATGGCTACACCTTC

size: few
D: .
J: TRBJ1-2
V: TRBV20-1
CDR3: CSVTGLGGYTF
DNA: TGCAGTGTTACAGGGTTGGGGGGCTACACCTTC

size: .
D: .
J: TRBJ1-4
V: TRBV15
CDR3: CATSSGSYANEKLFF
DNA: TGTGCCACCAGCAGTGGGAGCTATGCCAATGAAAAACTGTTTTTT

size: .
D: TRBD1
J: TRBJ2-1
V: TRBV5-1
CDR3: CASSLGLTGFEQFF
DNA: TGCGCCAGCAGTTTGGGATTGACAGGGTTTGAGCAGTTCTTC

size: .
D: .
J: TRBJ1-5
V: TRBV7-2
CDR3: CASSSEGTMNQPQHF
DNA: TGTGCCAGCAGCTCGGAGGGAACCATGAATCAGCCCCAGCATTTT

size: .
D: .
J: TRBJ2-7
V: TRBV28
CDR3: CASSFARYEQYF
DNA: TGTGCCAGCAGTTTCGCCCGGTACGAGCAGTACTTC

size: .
D: .
J: TRBJ1-1
V: TRBV18
CDR3: CASSLQAWHLDTEAFF
DNA: TGTGCCAGCTCATTACAGGCGTGGCACCTCGACACTGAAGCTTTCTTT

size: once
D: TRBD2
J: TRBJ2-1
V: TRBV7-3
CDR3: CASSFTSGTYNEQFF
DNA: TGTGCCAGCAGCTTTACTAGCGGGACCTACAATGAGCAGTTCTTC

size: .
D: TRBD1
J: TRBJ1-1
V: TRBV6-5
CDR3: CASSYHGQGSRTEAFF
DNA: TGTGCCAGCAGTTATCACGGACAGGGGTCGAGGACTGAAGCTTTCTTT

size: few
D: .
J: TRBJ2-3
V: TRBV5-6
CDR3: CASSLVAGTDTQYF
DNA: TGTGCCAGCAGCTTGGTTGCGGGCACAGATACGCAGTATTTT

size: .
D: .
J: TRBJ2-1
V: TRBV5-4
CDR3: CASSKQGQYNEQFF
DNA: TGTGCCAGCAGCAAACAGGGTCAGTACAATGAGCAGTTCTTC

size: .
D: TRBD2
J: TRBJ2-1
V: TRBV5-1
CDR3: CASRGGTSDVNEQFF
DNA: TGCGCCAGCCGTGGCGGGACTAGCGACGTCAATGAGCAGTTCTTC

size: .
D: .
J: TRBJ1-6
V: TRBV6-1
CDR3: CASSERGYQNSPLHF
DNA: TGTGCCAGCAGTGAAAGAGGGTATCAGAATTCACCCCTCCACTTT

size: .
D: TRBD1
J: TRBJ2-7
V: TRBV5-1
CDR3: CASFDWTGLGEQYF
DNA: TGCGCCAGCTTTGATTGGACAGGGCTCGGAGAGCAGTACTTC

size: .
D: .
J: TRBJ2-3
V: TRBV5-4
CDR3: CASSVPGWRASTDTQYF
DNA: TGTGCCAGCAGCGTTCCTGGGTGGCGGGCGAGCACAGATACGCAGTATTTT

size: .
D: .
J: TRBJ2-7
V: TRBV6-5
CDR3: CASSYSSTYEQYF
DNA: TGTGCCAGCAGTTACTCGTCCACCTACGAGCAGTACTTC

size: .
D: TRBD2
J: TRBJ2-3
V: TRBV5-1
CDR3: CASYSRGTRSTDTQYF
DNA: TGCGCCAGCTACTCGCGGGGGACTAGGAGCACAGATACGCAGTATTTT

size: .
D: .
J: TRBJ2-1
V: TRBV19
CDR3: CASTHGGALFF
DNA: TGTGCCAGTACCCACGGGGGTGCTCTGTTCTTC

size: .
D: TRBD2
J: TRBJ2-3
V: TRBV7-9
CDR3: CASIPGVAGVRDTQYF
DNA: TGTGCCAGCATCCCAGGGGTAGCGGGGGTGAGAGATACGCAGTATTTT

size: .
D: TRBD2
J: TRBJ2-5
V: TRBV7-2
CDR3: CASSLGGGPQETQYF
DNA: TGTGCCAGCAGCTTGGGCGGGGGGCCCCAAGAGACCCAGTACTTC

size: .
D: TRBD2
J: TRBJ2-5
V: TRBV5-1
CDR3: CASSIGLDETQYF
DNA: TGCGCCAGCAGCATAGGACTAGATGAGACCCAGTACTTC